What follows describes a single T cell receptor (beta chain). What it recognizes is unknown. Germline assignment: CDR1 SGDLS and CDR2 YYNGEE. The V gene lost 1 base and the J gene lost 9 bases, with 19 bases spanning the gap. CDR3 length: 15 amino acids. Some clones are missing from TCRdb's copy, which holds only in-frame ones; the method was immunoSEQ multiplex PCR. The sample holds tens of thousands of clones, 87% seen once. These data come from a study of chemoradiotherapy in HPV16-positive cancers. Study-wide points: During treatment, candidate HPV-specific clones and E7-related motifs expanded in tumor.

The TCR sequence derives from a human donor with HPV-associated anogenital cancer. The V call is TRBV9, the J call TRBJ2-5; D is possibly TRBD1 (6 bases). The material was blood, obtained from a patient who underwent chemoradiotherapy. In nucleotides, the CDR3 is TGTGCCAGCAGCGTAAGCGCAGGGGATGGAATTGCCCAGTACTTC. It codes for CASSVSAGDGIAQYF.